This T cell receptor beta chain was sequenced for a study of regulatory T cells in long-lasting Graves disease. Points from the study as a whole: Accuracy might have suffered from few samples. The study found TRBV28, TRBJ1-2 and TRBJ2-5 favored in persistent disease.

The time point: newly diagnosed GD, antithyroid drugs for less than 3 months. Isolated PBMC RNA provided the starting material for the TCR library. Many counts were recorded for this clonotype. The antigen remains undetermined. Per the germline V gene, CDR1 is LNHDA and CDR2 is SQIVND (reference sequence). The V end lost 2 bases, the J end lost 0 bases, and 10 bases lay between the germline ends. The length of the CDR3 is 16 residues. Arm-PCR with iRepertoire HTBI primers amplified the CDR3 regions for these TCR beta libraries. Each CDR3 protein is one row after TCRdb ran MiXCR on the multiplex PCR reads. The table includes 510,000 or so distinct CDR3 sequences, 9.5% to 15% detected once. Another study also made use of these data, one on T cells in Graves' hyperthyroidism and ophthalmopathy. From that paper: Most clonotypes expanded in the thyroid (above 0.001) were also present in blood. Separation of ophthalmopathy from stable hyperthyroidism was achieved by a 13 V-J model.

The receptor was isolated from a woman aged 25 to 39 with Graves disease. This material consisted of peripheral blood mononuclear cells (PBMCs), taken at new diagnosis, from a patient treated with antithyroid drugs. The V and J genes are TRBV19 and TRBJ1-4; D unresolved. This CDR3 reads CASSIFQASTNEKLFF. Here the CDR3 DNA reads TGTGCCAGTAGTATATTCCAGGCCTCAACTAATGAAAAACTGTTTTTT.